This T cell receptor beta chain comes out of a study of blood T cell repertoires in COVID-19. The overall study: Some COVID-19 samples were acute and others convalescent; all came from the United States, Italy and Spain.

In the original processing: Amplification of reference gene primers was used by the study to estimate nucleated cell counts. Sequencing was performed with immunoSEQ multiplex PCR; in TCRdb, only in-frame clones are kept and a portion is missing. The D gene and trimming were derived from the DNA, and the V and J assignments and clone size from that table. The sample records fewer than 85,000 clones, around 90% being singletons. Germline CDR1 SGHNT, CDR2 YYREEE (reference sequence). This CDR3 region has 14 residues. The V segment lost 6 bases and the J segment 4 bases; nucleotides outside the gene matches: 7.

This clonotype was sampled from a woman in her fifties or sixties in a cohort sampled during active COVID-19. Input material: peripheral blood. The rearrangement uses TRBV5-4 and TRBJ2-5; TRBD2 agrees at 9 bases. The CDR3 region has the DNA TGTGCCAGCATGGGGGCGGGAGGGGTAGAGACCCAGTACTTC. This translates into CASMGAGGVETQYF. The variable domain in full, with the rest retrieved from reference TRBV5-4 and TRBJ2-5, is ETGVTQSPTHLIKTRGQQVTLRCSSQSGHNTVSWYQQALGQGPQFIFQYYREEENGRGNFPPRFSGLQFPNYSSELNVNALELDDSALYLCASMGAGGVETQYFGPGTRLLVL.